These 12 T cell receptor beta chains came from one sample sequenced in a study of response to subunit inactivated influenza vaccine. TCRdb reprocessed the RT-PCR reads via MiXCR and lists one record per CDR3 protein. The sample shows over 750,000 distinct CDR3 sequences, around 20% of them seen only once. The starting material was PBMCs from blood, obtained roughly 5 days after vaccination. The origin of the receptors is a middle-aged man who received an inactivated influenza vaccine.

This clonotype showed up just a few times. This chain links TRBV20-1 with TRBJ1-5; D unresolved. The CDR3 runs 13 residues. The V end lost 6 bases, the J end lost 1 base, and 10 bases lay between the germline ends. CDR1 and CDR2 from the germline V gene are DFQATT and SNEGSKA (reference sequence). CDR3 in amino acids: CSAVVTSNQPQHF. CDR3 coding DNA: TGCAGTGCGGTAGTAACCAGCAATCAGCCCCAGCATTTT.

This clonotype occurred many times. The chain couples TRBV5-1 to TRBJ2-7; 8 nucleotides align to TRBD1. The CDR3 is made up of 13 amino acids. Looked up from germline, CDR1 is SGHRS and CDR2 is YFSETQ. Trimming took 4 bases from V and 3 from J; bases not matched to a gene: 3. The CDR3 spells CASSTTGGYEQYF. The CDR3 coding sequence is TGCGCCAGCAGCACCACAGGGGGCTACGAGCAGTACTTC. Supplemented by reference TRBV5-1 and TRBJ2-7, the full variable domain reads KAGVTQTPRYLIKTRGQQVTLSCSPISGHRSVSWYQQTPGQGLQFLFEYFSETQRNKGNFPGRFSGRQFSNSRSEMNVSTLELGDSALYLCASSTTGGYEQYFGPGTRLTVT.

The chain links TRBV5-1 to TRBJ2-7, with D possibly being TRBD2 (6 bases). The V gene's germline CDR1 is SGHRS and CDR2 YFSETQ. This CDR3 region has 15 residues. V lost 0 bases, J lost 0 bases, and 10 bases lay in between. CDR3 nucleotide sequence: TGCGCCAGCAGCTTGGCCCCGGGAGACTCCTACGAGCAGTACTTC. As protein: CASSLAPGDSYEQYF.

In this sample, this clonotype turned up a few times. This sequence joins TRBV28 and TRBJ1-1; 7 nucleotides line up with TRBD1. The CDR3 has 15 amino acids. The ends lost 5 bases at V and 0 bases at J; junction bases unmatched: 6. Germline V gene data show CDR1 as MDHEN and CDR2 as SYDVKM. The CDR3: CASSHRGGLNTEAFF. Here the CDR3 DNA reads TGTGCCAGCAGTCACAGGGGAGGTTTGAACACTGAAGCTTTCTTT.

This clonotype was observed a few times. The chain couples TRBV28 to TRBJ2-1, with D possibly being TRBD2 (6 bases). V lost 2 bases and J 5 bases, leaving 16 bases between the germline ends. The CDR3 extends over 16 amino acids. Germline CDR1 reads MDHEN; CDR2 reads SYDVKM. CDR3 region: CASSLVQSGSHNEQFF. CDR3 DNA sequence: TGTGCCAGCAGTTTAGTTCAGTCCGGGAGCCACAATGAGCAGTTCTTC.

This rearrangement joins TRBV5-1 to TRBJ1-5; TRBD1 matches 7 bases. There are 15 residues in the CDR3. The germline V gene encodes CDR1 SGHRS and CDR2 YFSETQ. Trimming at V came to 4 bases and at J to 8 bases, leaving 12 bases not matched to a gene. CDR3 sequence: CASSPTGAGEEPQHF. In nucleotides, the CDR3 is TGCGCCAGCAGCCCAACAGGGGCGGGCGAGGAGCCCCAGCATTTT.

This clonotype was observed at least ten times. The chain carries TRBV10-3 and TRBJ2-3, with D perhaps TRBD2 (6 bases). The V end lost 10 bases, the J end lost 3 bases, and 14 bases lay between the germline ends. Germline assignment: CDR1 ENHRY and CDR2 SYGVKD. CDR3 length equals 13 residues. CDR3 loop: CATSSGDTDTQYF. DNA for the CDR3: TGTGCCACCTCTTCGGGGGATACAGATACGCAGTATTTT.

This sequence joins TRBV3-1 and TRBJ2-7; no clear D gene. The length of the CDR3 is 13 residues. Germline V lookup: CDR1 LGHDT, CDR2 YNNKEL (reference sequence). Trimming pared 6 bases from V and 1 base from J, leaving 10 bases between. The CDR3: CASSRLTSYEQYF. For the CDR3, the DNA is TGTGCCAGCAGTCGACTTACATCCTACGAGCAGTACTTC.

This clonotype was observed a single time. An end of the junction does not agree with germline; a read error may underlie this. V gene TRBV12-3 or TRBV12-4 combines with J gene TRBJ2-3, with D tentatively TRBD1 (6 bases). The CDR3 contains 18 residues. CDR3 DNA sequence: TGTACCAGCAGCGCCCACAGGGCTGTGGCAGGCTTGGCAGATACGCAGTATTTT. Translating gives CTSSAHRAVAGLADTQYF.

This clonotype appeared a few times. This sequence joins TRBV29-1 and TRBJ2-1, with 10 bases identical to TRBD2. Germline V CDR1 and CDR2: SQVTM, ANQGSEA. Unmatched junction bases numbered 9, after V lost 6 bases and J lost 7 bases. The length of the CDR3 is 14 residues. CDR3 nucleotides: TGCAGCGTAAACCTACCGGGACTAGCGAATGAGCAGTTCTTC. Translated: CSVNLPGLANEQFF.

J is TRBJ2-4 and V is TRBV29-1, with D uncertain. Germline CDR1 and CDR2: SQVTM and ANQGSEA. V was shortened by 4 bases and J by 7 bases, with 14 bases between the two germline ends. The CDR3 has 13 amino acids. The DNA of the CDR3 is TGCAGCGTTGCCGGCGGAGTGGGGAACATTCAGTACTTC. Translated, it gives CSVAGGVGNIQYF.

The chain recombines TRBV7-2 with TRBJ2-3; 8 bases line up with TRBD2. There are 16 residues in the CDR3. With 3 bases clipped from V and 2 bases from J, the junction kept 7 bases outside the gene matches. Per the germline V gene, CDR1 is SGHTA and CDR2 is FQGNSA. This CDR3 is CASSFVGGGYTDTQYF. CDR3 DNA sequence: TGTGCCAGCAGCTTTGTAGGCGGGGGGTACACAGATACGCAGTATTTT.